These 20 T cell receptor beta chains were all obtained from the same sample, sequenced in a study of T cells after yellow fever vaccination. TCRdb ran MiXCR on the 5' RACE reads and lists one entry per CDR3 protein. Found here are approximately 240,000 distinct CDR3 sequences, more than 3.5% of them singletons; the top ten hold around 19%. The specimen was PBMCs, collected 15 days after the yellow fever booster vaccination. The source is a man younger than 35 who received the YFV17D yellow fever vaccine.

This clonotype was detected ten times or more. The rearrangement uses TRBV5-1 and TRBJ2-5, with 8 bases lining up with TRBD2. CDR1 is SGHRS, CDR2 YFSETQ, per germline. The CDR3 spans 15 residues. Unmatched junction bases numbered 9, after V lost 4 bases and J lost 4 bases. CDR3 in amino acids: CASSPGLDFTETQYF. CDR3 nucleotides: TGCGCCAGCAGCCCGGGACTAGATTTTACAGAGACCCAGTACTTC.

This clonotype was counted between two and nine times. The chain couples TRBV4-3 to TRBJ2-3, with 7 bases identical to TRBD2. In germline, CDR1 is LGHNA, CDR2 YSLEER. V lost 4 bases and J lost 5; bases outside the gene matches: 9. CDR3 length: 15 residues. This CDR3 reads CASSLRDYFKDTQYF. The DNA for the CDR3 is TGCGCCAGCAGCCTCCGGGACTACTTTAAAGATACGCAGTATTTT.

This clonotype was recorded many times. V gene TRBV6-5 combines with J gene TRBJ2-5; D uncertain. Germline V lookup: CDR1 MNHEY, CDR2 SVGAGI. The CDR3 is made up of 16 amino acids. The V and J ends lost 0 bases and 2 bases respectively, with 13 bases between them. CDR3: CASSYSRFELQETQYF. The CDR3, as DNA: TGTGCCAGCAGTTACTCGAGATTCGAATTACAAGAGACCCAGTACTTC.

In this sample, this clonotype turned up a few times. The chain joins TRBV3-1 to TRBJ1-2; possible D gene TRBD1, 6 bases. This CDR3 is 14 amino acids long. Trimming pared 4 bases from V and 8 bases from J, leaving 17 bases between. Per the germline V gene, CDR1 is LGHDT and CDR2 is YNNKEL (reference sequence). The CDR3 is CASSLQGTGGGYTF. CDR3 DNA sequence: TGTGCCAGCAGCCTACAGGGTACCGGAGGAGGCTACACCTTC.

This clonotype was picked up many times. This chain uses TRBV27 with TRBJ2-7; D gene ambiguous. This CDR3 has 12 amino acids. The V gene's germline CDR1 is MNHEY and CDR2 SMNVEV (reference sequence). V was pared by 7 bases and J by 12 bases, with 19 bases between. The CDR3 sequence is CASKNGNRWPYV. The CDR3 nucleotides are TGTGCCAGCAAAAATGGGAATAGATGGCCGTACGTC.

The table lists this clonotype with many counts. The CDR3 DNA reads as TGCGCCAGCAGCAGCAATCGAGGATTTGGAGCCAAAAACATTCAGTACTTC. It translates to CASSSNRGFGAKNIQYF. The chain carries TRBV4-3 and TRBJ2-4; no definite D call. CDR3 length: 17 residues. Germline V CDR1 and CDR2: LGHNA, YSLEER. Trimming pared 5 bases from V and 0 bases from J, leaving 17 bases between.

This clonotype has at least ten counts. The chain joins TRBV5-1 to TRBJ2-5; D perhaps matches TRBD2 (6 bases). The germline gives CDR1 SGHRS, CDR2 YFSETQ. CDR3 length: 15 residues. V was cut by 3 bases and J by 1 base, with 13 bases left in between. The CDR3 spells CASSSGGNTQETQYF. The CDR3 coding sequence is TGCGCCAGCAGCTCCGGAGGGAATACCCAAGAGACCCAGTACTTC.

This clonotype was observed at least ten times. J is TRBJ2-5 and V is TRBV7-2, with 8 nucleotides matching TRBD2. The CDR3 totals 13 residues. J gave up 5 bases and V 8 bases, and 7 bases lay outside the gene matches. In germline, CDR1 is SGHTA, CDR2 FQGNSA. DNA of the CDR3: TGTGCCAGCTCGAACGGGGGGGTGGAGACCCAGTACTTC. Its protein product is CASSNGGVETQYF.

At least ten counts were recorded for this clonotype. V and J are TRBV27 and TRBJ1-6, with TRBD1 identical over 7 bases. The germline CDR1 and CDR2 sequences are MNHEY and SMNVEV (reference sequence). The V gene end was trimmed by 5 bases and the J gene end by 8 bases; junction bases not matched to a gene: 6. The CDR3 length is 14 residues. CDR3 in DNA: TGTGCCAGCAGTGTGACAGGGTGGGATTCACCCCTCCACTTT. Amino acid sequence: CASSVTGWDSPLHF.

Many counts were recorded for this clonotype. The chain carries TRBV6-6 and TRBJ2-3; D gene unclear. Trimming removed 6 bases from V and 5 bases from J, with 12 bases in between. Germline CDR1 MNHNY, CDR2 SVGAGI (reference sequence). The CDR3 runs to 13 residues. This chain's CDR3 is CASSPGAGDTQYF. CDR3 nucleotides: TGTGCCAGCAGCCCAGGTGCAGGAGATACGCAGTATTTT.

This clonotype was observed at least ten times. V is TRBV4-1 and J is TRBJ2-2; perhaps TRBD1 as D (5 bases). The ends were cut back, 8 bases at V and 6 bases at J, with 16 bases in the middle. The germline gives CDR1 MGHRA, CDR2 YSYEKL. This CDR3 is built from 14 residues. The CDR3 DNA reads as TGCGCCAGCGCAAAGGCGACAGTCCCCGGGGAGCTGTTTTTT. Protein product: CASAKATVPGELFF.

This clonotype has a handful of counts. The chain joins TRBV4-1 to TRBJ2-6; D is ambiguous. CDR1 MGHRA and CDR2 YSYEKL come from the germline V gene. V was clipped by 4 bases and J by 4 bases, with 17 bases between them. This CDR3 is built from 17 residues. The CDR3: CASSLTPRGAGANVLTF. The CDR3 nucleotides are TGCGCCAGCAGCCTTACCCCCAGAGGTGCGGGGGCCAACGTCCTGACTTTC.

This clonotype was counted many times. V is TRBV20-1 and J is TRBJ2-7; D call uncertain. V gave up 6 bases and J gave up 3 bases, with 9 bases separating them. CDR3 size: 11 residues. Germline lookup yields CDR1 DFQATT and CDR2 SNEGSKA (reference sequence). The CDR3 DNA follows: TGCAGTGCCCTCACCGACTACGAGCAGTACTTC. Amino acids: CSALTDYEQYF.

This clonotype has a count of ten or more. The V and J genes are TRBV4-3 and TRBJ2-3, with 7 bases aligning to TRBD2. The germline V gene has CDR1 LGHNA and CDR2 YSLEER. Trimming cost V 0 bases and J 4 bases; bases outside gene matches: 7. The CDR3 is made up of 16 amino acids. CDR3 in amino acids: CASSQDPGGVADTQYF. In DNA form, the CDR3 reads TGCGCCAGCAGCCAAGACCCGGGGGGTGTCGCAGATACGCAGTATTTT.

This clonotype was detected many times. The V gene is TRBV7-9, the J gene TRBJ2-6; TRBD1 is a possible D gene (5 bases). This CDR3 is 18 amino acids long. V was trimmed by 2 bases and J by 0 bases, leaving 14 bases between them. Per the germline V gene, CDR1 is SEHNR and CDR2 is FQNEAQ (reference sequence). CDR3 coding DNA: TGTGCCAGCAGCTTAATTTCCGGACAACTCTCTGGGGCCAACGTCCTGACTTTC. As protein: CASSLISGQLSGANVLTF. The full variable domain, completed using reference TRBV7-9 and TRBJ2-6, is DTGVSQNPRHKITKRGQNVTFRCDPISEHNRLYWYRQTLGQGPEFLTYFQNEAQLEKSRLLSDRFSAERPKGSFSTLEIQRTEQGDSAMYLCASSLISGQLSGANVLTFGAGSRLTVL.

This clonotype was counted ten times or more. The J gene is TRBJ2-3, the V gene TRBV24-1, with 10 bases that match TRBD2. The V gene end was trimmed by 7 bases and the J gene end by 4 bases; junction bases not matched to a gene: 4. The CDR3 runs 14 residues. The V gene's germline CDR1 is KGHDR and CDR2 SFDVKD. The CDR3 loop reads CATSPGLASDTQYF. The CDR3, as DNA: TGTGCCACCAGCCCGGGACTAGCGTCAGATACGCAGTATTTT.

This clonotype was counted at least ten times. The V and J genes are TRBV20-1 and TRBJ2-3, with D possibly being TRBD2 (6 bases). Germline V gives CDR1 DFQATT, CDR2 SNEGSKA (reference sequence). Trimming left V 6 bases short and J 0 bases short, with 16 bases between. CDR3 size: 15 residues. The CDR3 DNA is TGCAGTGCCAGGAGGGATGGAAGTAGCACAGATACGCAGTATTTT. It encodes CSARRDGSSTDTQYF.

This clonotype was recorded many times. The chain joins TRBV7-9 to TRBJ1-6, with 10 bases identical to TRBD1. The V and J ends lost 7 bases and 10 bases, in that order; junction bases with no gene match: 7. There are 14 residues in the CDR3. Looked up from germline, CDR1 is SEHNR and CDR2 is FQNEAQ (reference sequence). The CDR3 DNA follows: TGTGCCAGCAAAGGGGGACAGGGGTTGTCACCCCTCCACTTT. Translated: CASKGGQGLSPLHF. The full variable domain, with the rest looked up from reference TRBV7-9 and TRBJ1-6, is DTGVSQNPRHKITKRGQNVTFRCDPISEHNRLYWYRQTLGQGPEFLTYFQNEAQLEKSRLLSDRFSAERPKGSFSTLEIQRTEQGDSAMYLCASKGGQGLSPLHFGNGTRLTVT.

The chain carries TRBV5-1 and TRBJ2-5; 14 bases are a match to TRBD2. The CDR3 has 18 residues. Germline loops: CDR1 SGHRS, CDR2 YFSETQ. With V trimmed by 4 bases and J by 2 bases, 10 bases remained unmatched. The CDR3, as DNA: TGCGCCAGCAGCCTGCCCGGGACTAGCGGGGGAACACAAGAGACCCAGTACTTC. Amino acid sequence: CASSLPGTSGGTQETQYF.

This clonotype was detected many times. V usage is TRBV5-4 and J usage is TRBJ2-5, with 15 bases fitting TRBD2. V gave up 0 bases and J gave up 4 bases; unmatched junction bases: 7. This CDR3 is built from 18 residues. Per the germline V gene, CDR1 is SGHNT and CDR2 is YYREEE (reference sequence). CDR3 sequence (DNA): TGTGCCAGCAGCTTGGAGAGGACTAGCGGGGGGGCCTCAGAGACCCAGTACTTC. As protein: CASSLERTSGGASETQYF.